This T cell receptor beta chain was recovered during a study of blood T cell repertoires in COVID-19. On the study more broadly: Donors in the United States, Italy and Spain gave samples during acute or convalescent COVID-19. In each case, the material was cDNA or gDNA derived from T cells, B-cell-depleted T cells, or PBMCs.

This CDR3 spans 18 amino acids. Trimming left V 7 bases short and J 0 bases short, with 24 bases between. From germline, CDR1 is MGHDK and CDR2 SYGVNS. Authors' analysis steps: Amplification from reference gene primers served as the basis for estimated nucleated cell counts. The table came from immunoSEQ multiplex PCR; TCRdb's copy has only in-frame clones and leaves some out. V and J calls and clone size are those listed in that table; D and trimming were worked out from the DNA. The table lists about 150,000 clones, around 90% of them singletons. The sample taken for sequencing was peripheral blood. The gene calls are TRBV25-1 and TRBJ1-1; D perhaps matches TRBD1 (5 bases). The receptor comes from a human donor in a cohort sampled during active COVID-19. CDR3 amino acids: CASTPRDRYTTMNTEAFF. CDR3 sequence (DNA): TGTGCCAGCACCCCCCGAGACAGATATACTACCATGAACACTGAAGCTTTCTTT.